The 21 T cell receptor beta chains listed next were all sequenced from one sample in a study of graft-versus-host responses after intestinal transplantation. TCRdb's copy holds only in-frame clones and misses some; the assay was immunoSEQ multiplex PCR. The sample shows 90,000 to 120,000 clones, roughly 87% of them seen only once. The antigens for these receptors are not known. The starting material was unstimulated CD4+ T cells sorted from spleen or lymph node cells, obtained before transplant. All receptors derive from a human donor who was the organ donor for an intestinal transplant.

The chain uses TRBV29-1 and TRBJ2-7; 14 bases align to TRBD2. This CDR3 has 14 amino acids. Germline V CDR1 and CDR2: SQVTM, ANQGSEA. V shed 7 bases and J 3 bases; nucleotides not matched to a gene: 5. CDR3 DNA: TGCAGCGCCGGACTAGCGGGGGGCAACTACGAGCAGTACTTC. This codes for CSAGLAGGNYEQYF.

This clone has a single count. This chain uses TRBV18 with TRBJ2-5; D ambiguous. The V end lost 6 bases, the J end lost 0 bases, and 11 bases lay between the germline ends. The CDR3 length is 14 residues. CDR1 KGHSH and CDR2 LQKENI come from the germline V gene. This CDR3 reads CASSPNLYQETQYF. In DNA form, the CDR3 reads TGTGCCAGCTCGCCCAACCTATACCAAGAGACCCAGTACTTC.

V is TRBV5-6 and J is TRBJ1-2; TRBD1 is a possible D gene (5 bases). The V end lost 4 bases, the J end lost 4 bases, and 14 bases lay between the germline ends. This CDR3 region has 14 residues. Germline lookup yields CDR1 SGHDT and CDR2 YYEEEE. CDR3 bases: TGTGCCAGCAGCACGGGACGGAACCCCTATGGCTACACCTTC. It specifies CASSTGRNPYGYTF.

The V and J genes are TRBV7-9 and TRBJ2-7; D might be TRBD2 (5 bases). Germline loops: CDR1 SEHNR, CDR2 FQNEAQ (reference sequence). Trimming shortened V by 6 bases and J by 4 bases, and 13 bases separated the two germline ends. This CDR3 comprises 13 residues. Written as DNA, the CDR3 is TGTGCCAGCAGTCCCGGAGAGGGTTACGAGCAGTACTTC. Translated, it gives CASSPGEGYEQYF. Supplemented by reference TRBV7-9 and TRBJ2-7, the full variable domain reads DTGVSQNPRHKITKRGQNVTFRCDPISEHNRLYWYRQTLGQGPEFLTYFQNEAQLEKSRLLSDRFSAERPKGSFSTLEIQRTEQGDSAMYLCASSPGEGYEQYFGPGTRLTVT.

J is TRBJ1-1 and V is TRBV27; a weak D match, TRBD1 (5 bases). CDR1 is MNHEY and CDR2 is SMNVEV in the germline V gene (reference sequence). The V gene lost 1 base and the J gene lost 1 base, with 13 bases spanning the gap. This CDR3 contains 16 residues. The CDR3 nucleotides read TGTGCCAGCAGTTTATGGTTAGGGGCAACGAACACTGAAGCTTTCTTT. It encodes CASSLWLGATNTEAFF.

This clone has a handful of counts. The chain carries TRBV29-1 and TRBJ2-6; D not certain. This CDR3 region has 15 residues. Germline-derived CDR1 and CDR2 are SQVTM and ANQGSEA. Deletions cut 2 bases from V and 4 bases from J, with 12 bases between. The CDR3 coding sequence is TGCAGCGTTGAAAGTGCCTACTCCGGGGCCAACGTCCTGACTTTC. This codes for CSVESAYSGANVLTF.

This clone was detected once. CDR3 sequence reads: CASSETLQVGEKLFF. The CDR3 DNA follows: TGTGCCAGCAGTGAAACCCTACAGGTTGGGGAAAAACTGTTTTTT. The chain joins TRBV6-1 to TRBJ1-4, with D perhaps matching TRBD1 (5 bases). Germline values: CDR1 MNHNS, CDR2 SASEGT. CDR3 length: 15 residues. The V gene lost 2 bases and the J gene lost 8 bases, with 15 bases spanning the gap.

This chain uses TRBV7-9 with TRBJ2-5; TRBD1 matches 10 bases. Germline CDR1 is SEHNR and CDR2 is FQNEAQ (reference sequence). V gave up 5 bases and J gave up 5 bases; unmatched junction bases: 5. The CDR3 runs 14 residues. CDR3 residues: CASSRDRGYETQYF. The CDR3 bases are TGTGCCAGCAGCCGGGACAGGGGTTATGAGACCCAGTACTTC.

The V gene is TRBV6-5, the J gene TRBJ2-1; TRBD1 matches at 10 bases. The V gene end was trimmed by 7 bases and the J gene end by 5 bases; junction bases not matched to a gene: 5. CDR3 length: 14 amino acids. CDR1 and CDR2 (germline): MNHEY, SVGAGI. Here the CDR3 reads CASIRDRGNNEQFF. The CDR3, as DNA: TGTGCCAGCATTCGGGACAGGGGAAACAATGAGCAGTTCTTC.

Note on this clone: Mismatch with germline at one junction end may stem from a read error. The chain employs TRBV7-9 and TRBJ1-2, with TRBD1 matching over 7 bases. The CDR3 runs to 15 residues. Germline lookup yields CDR1 SEHNR and CDR2 FQNEAQ (reference sequence). The CDR3: CASSLETGFNHGYTF. Here the CDR3 DNA reads TGTGCCAGCAGCTTGGAGACAGGGTTTAACCATGGCTACACCTTC.

This rearrangement joins TRBV6-1 to TRBJ1-1, with 7 bases identical to TRBD1. The CDR3 sequence is 14 residues long. Germline lookup yields CDR1 MNHNS and CDR2 SASEGT. V gave up 9 bases and J gave up 0 bases; unmatched junction bases: 7. This chain's CDR3 is CARLPGQLNTEAFF. In nucleotides, the CDR3 is TGTGCCAGGTTACCGGGACAGCTGAACACTGAAGCTTTCTTT.

In DNA, the CDR3 is TGTGCCAGCAGTTCGCCCTCAGTTGGAGTAGAGACCCAGTACTTC. Its translation: CASSSPSVGVETQYF. V gene TRBV27 combines with J gene TRBJ2-5, with D unresolved. V was cut by 4 bases and J by 4 bases, with 16 bases left in between. This CDR3 comprises 15 residues. Germline CDR1 is MNHEY and CDR2 is SMNVEV (reference sequence).

This sequence joins TRBV5-1 and TRBJ1-3; D not certain. There are 15 residues in the CDR3. Between the trimmed V and J ends, which lost 3 bases and 0 bases, there was a span of 10 bases. Germline CDR1 is SGHRS and CDR2 is YFSETQ. CDR3 protein: CASSSQLGSGNTIYF. The CDR3 nucleotides read TGCGCCAGCAGCTCCCAACTGGGCTCTGGAAACACCATATATTTT.

In its sample, this clone was seen once. J is TRBJ2-7 and V is TRBV6-5, with 9 bases lining up with TRBD1. The CDR3 extends over 15 amino acids. The trim removed 6 bases at V and 5 bases at J, leaving 11 bases unmatched. Per the germline V gene, CDR1 is MNHEY and CDR2 is SVGAGI. The CDR3 here is CASRSPGQGIHEQYF. CDR3 nucleotide sequence: TGTGCCAGCAGATCCCCGGGACAGGGAATCCACGAGCAGTACTTC.

The chain joins TRBV29-1 to TRBJ2-3, with D possibly being TRBD2 (6 bases). The ends were cut back, 4 bases at V and 2 bases at J, with 10 bases in the middle. The CDR3 spans 13 residues. Germline-derived CDR1 and CDR2 are SQVTM and ANQGSEA. Here the CDR3 DNA reads TGCAGCGTTGGGGGACTGACCACAGATACGCAGTATTTT. Translating gives CSVGGLTTDTQYF.

The chain joins TRBV6-7 to TRBJ2-7; tentatively, D is TRBD2 (6 bases). TRBV6-7 is recorded as an ORF, its role being uncertain. Trimming pared 5 bases from V and 2 bases from J, leaving 13 bases between. The CDR3 contains 14 residues. CDR3 protein: CASSPGGATYEQYF. As DNA, the CDR3 is TGTGCCAGCAGTCCCGGCGGGGCTACCTACGAGCAGTACTTC.

The chain is built from TRBV30 and TRBJ2-1; TRBD2 is a possible D gene (6 bases). Germline CDR1 is GTSNPN and CDR2 is SVGIG (reference sequence). The length of the CDR3 is 12 residues. The V end lost 5 bases, the J end lost 1 base, and 6 bases lay between the germline ends. DNA for the CDR3: TGTGCCTGGGGGAGGTCCTACAATGAGCAGTTCTTC. Amino acid sequence: CAWGRSYNEQFF.

The V gene is TRBV9, the J gene TRBJ1-2; D is possibly TRBD1 (6 bases). The CDR3 has 13 amino acids. The V end lost 4 bases, the J end lost 4 bases, and 11 bases lay between the germline ends. Per the germline V gene, CDR1 is SGDLS and CDR2 is YYNGEE. The CDR3 bases are TGTGCCAGCAGCAAACAGGGCTCCTATGGCTACACCTTC. Encoded protein: CASSKQGSYGYTF. Together with reference TRBV9 and TRBJ1-2, the CDR3 gives the full variable domain: DSGVTQTPKHLITATGQRVTLRCSPRSGDLSVYWYQQSLDQGLQFLIQYYNGEERAKGNILERFSAQQFPDLHSELNLSSLELGDSALYFCASSKQGSYGYTFGSGTRLTVV.

The chain uses TRBV29-1 and TRBJ2-3; 10 bases are shared with TRBD2. The CDR3 is 13 amino acids. Germline loops: CDR1 SQVTM, CDR2 ANQGSEA. Trimming took 7 bases from V and 7 from J; bases not matched to a gene: 8. Written as DNA, the CDR3 is TGCAGCGGAGGTAGCGGGGGGAAAAATACGCAGTATTTT. The encoded protein is CSGGSGGKNTQYF.

V gene TRBV6-1 combines with J gene TRBJ1-2; 7 bases fit TRBD1. Germline V gene sequence: CDR1 MNHNS, CDR2 SASEGT. V dropped 4 bases and J dropped 8; count of bases not matched to a gene: 13. This CDR3 contains 15 residues. The CDR3 DNA reads TGTGCCAGCAGTGGATGGGACAGTCCCCCCCGAGGCTACACCTTC. Translating gives CASSGWDSPPRGYTF.

V and J are TRBV6-5 and TRBJ1-2; 7 nucleotides align to TRBD1. The junction had 11 bases not matched to a gene; V was cut back by 4 bases and J by 6 bases. The CDR3 is made up of 15 amino acids. CDR1 MNHEY and CDR2 SVGAGI come from the germline V gene. The CDR3 loop reads CASSFDRALRDGYTF. In nucleotides, the CDR3 is TGTGCCAGCAGTTTTGACAGGGCGTTGAGGGATGGCTACACCTTC.